Following are 21 T cell receptor beta chains from one sample sequenced in a study of T cell changes during pregnancy in multiple sclerosis. Data came from immunoSEQ multiplex PCR; TCRdb stores just in-frame clones and leaves some out. The sample includes fewer than 60,000 clones, 80% to 95% seen only once; the top ten take almost 6.5%. The specimen was peripheral blood, collected in the third trimester of pregnancy. These receptors were obtained from a female donor in good health, enrolled as a control in a pregnancy study.

The genes are TRBV2 and TRBJ1-4, with 10 bases aligning to TRBD1. The CDR3 spans 15 residues. Trimming removed 6 bases from V and 7 bases from J; junction bases left unmatched: 8. Germline assignment: CDR1 SNHLY and CDR2 FYNNEI. The CDR3 region has the DNA TGTGCCAGCAGGGGGACAGGGGTCTGGGCTGAAAAACTGTTTTTT. It is translated as CASRGTGVWAEKLFF.

The chain recombines TRBV5-4 with TRBJ2-1, with 8 bases aligning to TRBD2. J gave up 6 bases and V 5 bases, and 7 bases lay outside the gene matches. The germline gives CDR1 SGHNT, CDR2 YYREEE (reference sequence). This CDR3 has 14 residues. CDR3 loop: CASSLAGSRNEQFF. CDR3 in DNA: TGTGCCAGCAGTTTAGCGGGATCACGCAATGAGCAGTTCTTC.

The CDR3 region has the DNA TGTGCCAGCAGCTTAGCACAGGGGGCGCGCGGAAACACCATATATTTT. The encoded protein is CASSLAQGARGNTIYF. This chain uses TRBV11-2 with TRBJ1-3, with 9 bases that match TRBD1. CDR1 is SGHAT, CDR2 FQNNGV, per germline. This CDR3 has 16 residues. V shed 1 base, J shed 4 bases, and the junction held 5 bases outside the gene matches.

J is TRBJ1-4 and V is TRBV4-3, with D hard to call. Germline V CDR1 and CDR2: LGHNA, YSLEER. V dropped 3 bases and J dropped 7 bases, with 15 bases sitting between them. This CDR3 region has 15 residues. This chain's CDR3 is CASSHDILRGEKLFF. The CDR3 coding sequence is TGCGCCAGCAGCCACGATATCCTACGGGGTGAAAAACTGTTTTTT.

The rearrangement links TRBV11-3 to TRBJ1-3; D is unresolved. Trimming took 5 bases from V and 8 from J, leaving 7 bases between them. Germline CDR1 reads SGHNT; CDR2 reads YENEEA. The CDR3 is 11 amino acids. The CDR3 is CASSVGDTIYF. The CDR3 nucleotides read TGTGCCAGCAGCGTCGGGGACACCATATATTTT.

This chain links TRBV7-8 with TRBJ2-1; TRBD2 might be the D (6 bases). The CDR3 is made up of 14 amino acids. Germline CDR1 SGHVS, CDR2 FQNEAQ. Trimming pared 8 bases from V and 0 bases from J, leaving 11 bases between. CDR3 DNA: TGTGCCAGCCGGGGGATAAGCTCCTACAATGAGCAGTTCTTC. Protein: CASRGISSYNEQFF.

Details on this clone: Other DNA sequences in this sample translate to the same CDR3. The CDR3 region has the DNA TGTGCCAGCAGTGATGACGGGGGGCCGTATGGCTACACCTTC. Encoded protein: CASSDDGGPYGYTF. The J gene is TRBJ1-2, the V gene TRBV2, with D possibly being TRBD1 (6 bases). V lost 3 bases and J lost 5, with 13 bases in between. Germline V gene sequence: CDR1 SNHLY, CDR2 FYNNEI. CDR3 size: 14 residues.

The sample holds one count of this clone. The DNA is omitted, as the CDR3 cannot be located on it reliably, and the CDR3 follows TCRdb's listing. The chain uses TRBV30 and TRBJ2-1; the table's TRBD2 call for D was not verified on the DNA. The CDR3 spans 12 residues, counting both ends. In germline, CDR1 is GTSNPN, CDR2 SVGIG (reference sequence). CDR3 sequence reads: CAWGLGAGGLFF.

The chain links TRBV7-8 to TRBJ1-1, with D perhaps matching TRBD1 (6 bases). The germline CDR1 and CDR2 sequences are SGHVS and FQNEAQ. V was cut by 1 base and J by 10 bases, with 10 bases left in between. This CDR3 has 12 amino acids. CDR3 sequence (DNA): TGTGCCAGCAGCTTAGACAGGGTGGGAGCTTTCTTT. Its protein is CASSLDRVGAFF.

In DNA, the CDR3 is TGTGCCAGCAGCCCAAGGGACAGGGGCTGGGAAAAACTGTTTTTT. Amino acid sequence: CASSPRDRGWEKLFF. This chain uses TRBV25-1 with TRBJ1-4, with TRBD1 matching over 10 bases. This CDR3 comprises 15 residues. Trimming removed 6 bases from V and 8 bases from J; junction bases left unmatched: 9. Germline CDR1 reads MGHDK; CDR2 reads SYGVNS.

This chain joins TRBV27 and TRBJ1-1; tentative D call: TRBD1 (5 bases). The V gene's germline CDR1 is MNHEY and CDR2 SMNVEV (reference sequence). This CDR3 has 13 residues. Trimming took 4 bases from V and 5 from J, leaving 11 bases between them. The CDR3: CASSWDSSTEAFF. The DNA of the CDR3 is TGTGCCAGCAGTTGGGACTCATCGACTGAAGCTTTCTTT.

The CDR3 loop reads CASSGTAYEQYF. CDR3 in DNA: TGTGCCAGCAGCGGGACAGCCTACGAGCAGTACTTC. This chain links TRBV2 with TRBJ2-7, with 7 bases fitting TRBD1. J gave up 2 bases and V 6 bases, and 1 base lay outside the gene matches. The length of the CDR3 is 12 residues. Germline V gives CDR1 SNHLY, CDR2 FYNNEI.

The chain carries TRBV6-6 and TRBJ1-1; 7 bases map to TRBD1. CDR3 size: 14 residues. With 7 bases clipped from V and 1 base from J, the junction kept 6 bases outside the gene matches. The V gene's germline CDR1 is MNHNY and CDR2 SVGAGI (reference sequence). The DNA of the CDR3 is TGTGCCAGCACCTGGGACAGAAAGAACACTGAAGCTTTCTTT. This encodes CASTWDRKNTEAFF.

The chain couples TRBV7-8 to TRBJ2-3; 7 positions match TRBD2. This CDR3 comprises 15 residues. The germline V gene encodes CDR1 SGHVS and CDR2 FQNEAQ. The J segment lost 7 bases and the V segment lost 5 bases, leaving 12 bases of the junction unmatched. The CDR3 is CASSPRGGAGNTQYF. CDR3 DNA sequence: TGTGCCAGCAGCCCGCGGGGAGGGGCCGGGAATACGCAGTATTTT.

The rearrangement uses TRBV5-4 and TRBJ1-2, with TRBD1 identical over 10 bases. Germline V CDR1 and CDR2: SGHNT, YYREEE (reference sequence). This CDR3 is built from 14 residues. Trimming removed 7 bases from V and 2 bases from J; junction bases left unmatched: 5. CDR3 nucleotide sequence: TGTGCCAGCTTTAGGGACAGGGGCAACTATGGCTACACCTTC. This translates into CASFRDRGNYGYTF.

This chain uses TRBV5-1 with TRBJ1-4; 7 bases match TRBD1. V lost 4 bases, J lost 8 bases, and 8 bases stayed unmatched. The V gene's germline CDR1 is SGHRS and CDR2 YFSETQ. CDR3 length: 14 amino acids. The CDR3 nucleotides are TGCGCCAGCAGCGTGACAGGGAAGAAAGAAAAACTGTTTTTT. It is translated as CASSVTGKKEKLFF.

Comment on this clone: Its ends do not fully match the called genes, so a read error is possible. The chain combines TRBV7-2 with TRBJ2-3; D is possibly TRBD2 (5 bases). Germline-derived CDR1 and CDR2 are SGHTA and FQGNSA. The CDR3 totals 13 residues. CDR3 in DNA: TGTGCCAGCAGCGAGGGAGTAGCAACCCCCACCCATTTT. Amino acid sequence: CASSEGVATPTHF.

The V gene is TRBV19, the J gene TRBJ2-5; the match to TRBD1 covers 7 bases. CDR3 size: 12 residues. Per the germline V gene, CDR1 is LNHDA and CDR2 is SQIVND (reference sequence). Losses at the gene ends were 9 bases for V and 0 bases for J; bases not matched to a gene: 1. The CDR3 loop is CASGTDQETQYF. CDR3 in DNA: TGTGCCAGCGGGACAGACCAAGAGACCCAGTACTTC.

The chain uses TRBV7-6 and TRBJ1-3, with D hard to call. The CDR3 has 14 residues. Trimming cost V 3 bases and J 3 bases, with 9 bases left between them. Germline V gene lookup returns CDR1 SGHVS and CDR2 FNYEAQ. The CDR3 nucleotides read TGTGCCAGCAGCTTGGGAGTTAATGGAAACACCATATATTTT. Its protein product is CASSLGVNGNTIYF.

This clone was seen only once. The V gene is TRBV28, the J gene TRBJ2-7; 7 bases line up with TRBD2. The germline CDR1 and CDR2 sequences are MDHEN and SYDVKM. Trimming at V came to 3 bases and at J to 6 bases, leaving 2 bases not matched to a gene. The CDR3 runs to 12 residues. CDR3 sequence: CASSFGEGEQYF. The DNA of the CDR3 is TGTGCCAGCAGTTTTGGGGAGGGCGAGCAGTACTTC.

The J gene is TRBJ1-1, the V gene TRBV10-1, with 7 positions matching TRBD1. This CDR3 is built from 15 residues. Trimming at V came to 8 bases and at J to 3 bases, leaving 12 bases not matched to a gene. Germline CDR1 reads WNHNN; CDR2 reads SYGVQD (reference sequence). CDR3 in DNA: TGCGCCAGCCTCTATCCCAGACAGGGTGACACTGAAGCTTTCTTT. Protein: CASLYPRQGDTEAFF.